A selection of T cell receptor beta chains follows, all from one sample in a study of T cell responses to AZD1222 COVID-19 vaccine. Repertoires were generated with immunoSEQ multiplex PCR, while TCRdb's copy carries only in-frame clones and drops some. Of 150,000 to 200,000 clones listed, 85% to 95% are singletons. The sequencing here drew on peripheral blood, taken on day 0 of AZD1222 vaccination. These receptors all come from an adult in good health. Both conserved end residues are part of each CDR3. D genes are given only for firm matches. Only some rows state a clone size, as once, few, many or a class for expanded clones.

J: TRBJ2-1
D: .
size: .
V: TRBV7-6
DNA: TGTGCCAGCTTTGACAGTTCCACGTCCAATGAGCAGTTCTTC
CDR3: CASFDSSTSNEQFF

J: TRBJ1-1
D: .
size: .
V: TRBV19
DNA: TGTGCCAGTGTTCCGTTGCCGGGGGGGAACACTGAAGCTTTCTTT
CDR3: CASVPLPGGNTEAFF

J: TRBJ2-1
D: .
size: .
V: TRBV3-1/TRBV3-2
DNA: TGTGCCAGCAGCCAAGTGGGGGGCGGGGATGAGCAGTTCTTC
CDR3: CASSQVGGGDEQFF

J: TRBJ1-1
D: .
size: .
V: TRBV6-4
DNA: TGTGCCAGCAGCGCCGAGGGGAACACTGAAGCTTTCTTT
CDR3: CASSAEGNTEAFF

J: TRBJ1-2
D: .
size: .
V: TRBV5-4
DNA: TGTGCCAGCAGCTTGGACAGTAACTATGGCTACACCTTC
CDR3: CASSLDSNYGYTF

J: TRBJ1-2
D: .
size: .
V: TRBV29-1
DNA: TGCAGCGCAAGATCAGCGCCGGGACTCAAAGAGGGCTACACCTTC
CDR3: CSARSAPGLKEGYTF

J: TRBJ1-5
D: .
size: .
V: TRBV6-5
DNA: TGTGCCAGTTGCCGACAGTCCCTTGGGCCCCAGCATTTT
CDR3: CASCRQSLGPQHF

J: TRBJ1-1
D: .
size: .
V: TRBV5-6
DNA: TGTGCCAGCAGCAATGGGCCGGGGGACACTGAAGCTTTCTTT
CDR3: CASSNGPGDTEAFF

J: TRBJ2-1
D: TRBD2
size: .
V: TRBV7-2
DNA: TGTGCCAGCAGCTTAGCCCCTCTAGCGGGAGGCAATGAGCAGTTCTTC
CDR3: CASSLAPLAGGNEQFF

J: TRBJ1-1
D: .
size: .
V: TRBV18
DNA: TGTGCCAGCTCACCACCGGGCACTGAAGCTTTCTTT
CDR3: CASSPPGTEAFF

J: TRBJ1-1
D: .
size: once
V: TRBV6-1
DNA: TGTGCCAGCAGTGAAGAGGGGCGAGATCGGGCTTTCTTT
CDR3: CASSEEGRDRAFF

J: TRBJ1-1
D: .
size: .
V: TRBV7-7
DNA: TGTGCCAGCAGCCCGGGGGACGGATACACTGAAGCTTTCTTT
CDR3: CASSPGDGYTEAFF

J: TRBJ1-1
D: .
size: .
V: TRBV7-6
DNA: TGTGCCAGCAGCTCCCCAGACACTGAAGCTTTCTTT
CDR3: CASSSPDTEAFF

J: TRBJ2-4
D: TRBD2
size: .
V: TRBV4-2
DNA: TGTGCCAGCAGCCAAATAAACGGAGCGGGAGGGCGTAAAAACATTCAGTACTTC
CDR3: CASSQINGAGGRKNIQYF

J: TRBJ1-2
D: .
size: .
V: TRBV9
DNA: TGTGCCAGCAGCGTAGCCCGTGGTCCTTCACCCGGCTATGGCTACACCTTC
CDR3: CASSVARGPSPGYGYTF

J: TRBJ2-1
D: TRBD2
size: once
V: TRBV18
DNA: TGTGCCAGCTCACCAAAGGGACTAGCGGGCAATGAGCAGTTCTTC
CDR3: CASSPKGLAGNEQFF

J: TRBJ2-3
D: .
size: .
V: TRBV11-2
DNA: TGTGCCAGCAGCTCGGGGACTGCTAGCACAGATACGCAGTATTTT
CDR3: CASSSGTASTDTQYF

J: TRBJ2-5
D: .
size: .
V: TRBV5-4
DNA: TGTGCCAGCAGCTTGTCACCCCAAGAGACCCAGTACTTC
CDR3: CASSLSPQETQYF

J: TRBJ2-1
D: .
size: .
V: TRBV9
DNA: TGTGCCAGCAGCGTAGAATCGGGGCGGGGTTCCTACAATGAGCAGTTCTTC
CDR3: CASSVESGRGSYNEQFF

J: TRBJ2-1
D: TRBD2
size: .
V: TRBV4-2
DNA: TGTGCCAGCAGCCAAGATACCGGGAGGTTTTTGGGTGAGCAGTTCTTC
CDR3: CASSQDTGRFLGEQFF

J: TRBJ1-1
D: .
size: .
V: TRBV7-2
DNA: TGTGCCAGCAGCTTAGGACAGTTAAACACTGAAGCTTTCTTT
CDR3: CASSLGQLNTEAFF

J: TRBJ1-1
D: TRBD1
size: .
V: TRBV5-1
DNA: TGCGCCAGCAGCTCAGGACAGGCCGTGCAAGCTTTCTTT
CDR3: CASSSGQAVQAFF

J: TRBJ1-5
D: .
size: .
V: TRBV28
DNA: TGTGCCGGAGGGAGACTGCATAGCAATCAGCCCCAGCATTTT
CDR3: CAGGRLHSNQPQHF

J: TRBJ2-3
D: .
size: .
V: TRBV5-1
DNA: TGCGCCAGCAGCTCAAGAGGAGGGGGGAATACAGATACGCAGTATTTT
CDR3: CASSSRGGGNTDTQYF

J: TRBJ1-1
D: .
size: .
V: TRBV5-1
DNA: TGCGCCAGCGGAGGAGGGTACACTGAAGCTTTCTTT
CDR3: CASGGGYTEAFF

J: TRBJ2-2
D: .
size: .
V: TRBV7-8
DNA: TGTGCCAGCAGCTCTGATCACACCGGGGAGCTGTTTTTT
CDR3: CASSSDHTGELFF

J: TRBJ1-2
D: .
size: .
V: TRBV6-6
DNA: TGTGCCAGCAGTTACTCGCGAGGTGAAGGCTACACCTTC
CDR3: CASSYSRGEGYTF

J: TRBJ1-2
D: .
size: .
V: TRBV6-5
DNA: TGTGCCAGCAGCATTCAAAGGCAGGGGAACTATGGCTACACCTTC
CDR3: CASSIQRQGNYGYTF

J: TRBJ2-7
D: .
size: once
V: TRBV6-5
DNA: TGTGCCAGCAGTTACTCGCCCAGGCCGATCTACGAGCAGTACTTC
CDR3: CASSYSPRPIYEQYF

J: TRBJ1-3
D: .
size: .
V: TRBV25-1
DNA: TGTGCCAGCAGTGTGGCAGACCGAAACACCATATATTTT
CDR3: CASSVADRNTIYF

J: TRBJ1-5
D: .
size: .
V: TRBV7-8
DNA: TGTGCCAGCAGCTTAGAGTTGGCTAGCAATCAGCCCCAGCATTTT
CDR3: CASSLELASNQPQHF

J: TRBJ2-7
D: .
size: .
V: TRBV6-5
DNA: TGTGCCAGCAGTCCGAGCTCCTACGAGCAGTACTTC
CDR3: CASSPSSYEQYF

J: TRBJ1-2
D: .
size: once
V: TRBV5-1
DNA: TGCGCCAGCAGGTCGGAAGGGGCGGGTGGCTACACCTTC
CDR3: CASRSEGAGGYTF

J: TRBJ2-2
D: .
size: few
V: TRBV20-1
DNA: TGCAGTGCTAGAGACACCGGGGAGCTGTTTTTT
CDR3: CSARDTGELFF

J: TRBJ1-5
D: .
size: .
V: TRBV4-1
DNA: TGCGCCAGCAGCCCCCGTGATTTGACAGGATCAGCCCTTGCGGGCCAGCCCCAGCATTTT
CDR3: CASSPRDLTGSALAGQPQHF

J: TRBJ2-7
D: .
size: .
V: TRBV7-6
DNA: TGTGCCAGCAGCCCAATGGACAGCTACGAGCAGTACTTC
CDR3: CASSPMDSYEQYF

J: TRBJ1-2
D: .
size: .
V: TRBV18
DNA: TGTGCCAGCTCACCACCGGTTTCTGGCAGCTATGGCTACACCTTC
CDR3: CASSPPVSGSYGYTF

J: TRBJ2-1
D: TRBD2
size: .
V: TRBV10-1
DNA: TGCGCCTTCCTTGCCAACGGGACTAGCGGGAGAAGGGGGCACAATGAGCAGTTCTTC
CDR3: CAFLANGTSGRRGHNEQFF

J: TRBJ1-4
D: .
size: once
V: TRBV24-1
DNA: TGTGCCACCAGTGACCCAAATAATGAAAAACTGTTTTTT
CDR3: CATSDPNNEKLFF

J: TRBJ2-2
D: .
size: .
V: TRBV2
DNA: TGTGCCAGCAGTGATCGAGGGGGGACCACCGGGGAGCTGTTTTTT
CDR3: CASSDRGGTTGELFF

J: TRBJ1-3
D: .
size: .
V: TRBV30
DNA: TGTGCCTGGAGTGGGGGCTCTGGAAACACCATATATTTT
CDR3: CAWSGGSGNTIYF

J: TRBJ1-3
D: .
size: .
V: TRBV6-2/TRBV6-3
DNA: TGTGCCAGCAGTTACGGATTCTCTGGAAACACCATATATTTT
CDR3: CASSYGFSGNTIYF

J: TRBJ2-5
D: TRBD2
size: once
V: TRBV4-1
DNA: TGCGCCAGCAGCCAGTTGGCCGCGGGACTAGAGGGGGAGACCCAGTACTTC
CDR3: CASSQLAAGLEGETQYF

J: TRBJ2-5
D: TRBD2
size: many
V: TRBV5-8
DNA: TGTGCCAGCAGCTTGGGGACTAGCGGGGGGAAAGAGACCCAGTACTTC
CDR3: CASSLGTSGGKETQYF

J: TRBJ2-7
D: .
size: .
V: TRBV2
DNA: TGTGCCAGCACCTTAGGTTTATTGTACGAGCAGTACTTC
CDR3: CASTLGLLYEQYF

J: TRBJ1-5
D: TRBD1
size: .
V: TRBV10-3
DNA: TGTGCCATCAGTAAGACAGGGAGGGATCAGCCCCAGCATTTT
CDR3: CAISKTGRDQPQHF

J: TRBJ1-1
D: .
size: .
V: TRBV10-3
DNA: TGTGCCACCTCCGGGCAGGAGAACACTGAAGCTTTCTTT
CDR3: CATSGQENTEAFF

J: TRBJ1-1
D: TRBD1
size: .
V: TRBV2
DNA: TGTGCCAGCAGTGGACGACAGGGATGGCGGACTGAAGCTTTCTTT
CDR3: CASSGRQGWRTEAFF

J: TRBJ1-5
D: .
size: .
V: TRBV12-3/TRBV12-4
DNA: TGTGCCAGCAAGAGTGATAGCAATCAGCCCCAGCATTTT
CDR3: CASKSDSNQPQHF

J: TRBJ1-2
D: TRBD1
size: .
V: TRBV18
DNA: TGTGCCAGCTCACGCGCGACAGGGAACTATGGCTACACCTTC
CDR3: CASSRATGNYGYTF

J: TRBJ2-4
D: .
size: .
V: TRBV5-1
DNA: TGCGCCAGCAGCTTGGTCCGGGACAACAAAAACATTCAGTACTTC
CDR3: CASSLVRDNKNIQYF